This entry describes one T cell receptor (beta chain). This record belongs to a study of Ad26.COV2.S vaccination and SARS-CoV-2 variants. The method was immunoSEQ multiplex PCR; TCRdb's version includes in-frame clones alone and lacks a portion of them. Among about 350,000 clones listed, 70% to 90% were seen once. As to treatment: roughly 19 received Ad26.COV2.S at low or high dose, single or two shots; five or six received placebo; per-sample allocation not given. Samples were taken on day 63 after the first vaccine or placebo injection. Sequences were derived from peripheral blood, sampled in a trial of Ad26.COV2.S vaccine versus placebo. This TCR was sampled from a person between 18 and 60 years old who received the Ad26.COV2.S COVID-19 vaccine or a placebo.

The CDR3 here is CAGFLQGSKGKLFF. The DNA of the CDR3 is TGTGCCGGCTTCCTACAGGGCTCCAAGGGAAAACTGTTTTTT. The chain joins TRBV30 to TRBJ1-4; perhaps TRBD1 as D (6 bases). V was clipped by 8 bases and J by 10 bases, with 23 bases between them. The CDR3 is 14 residues long. Germline CDR1 is GTSNPN and CDR2 is SVGIG (reference sequence). Using reference TRBV30 and TRBJ1-4 for the parts outside the CDR3, the full variable domain is SQTIHQWPATLVQPVGSPLSLECTVEGTSNPNLYWYRQAAGRGLQLLFYSVGIGQISSEVPQNLSASRPQDRQFILSSKKLLLSDSGFYLCAGFLQGSKGKLFFGSGTQLSVL.